The 27 T cell receptor beta chains given below trace back to one sample, sequenced in a study of blood T cell repertoires in COVID-19. TCRdb's copy holds only in-frame clones and misses some; the assay was immunoSEQ multiplex PCR. The table lists 200,000 to 300,000 clones, about 87% of them singletons. Sequenced: peripheral blood. The receptors were gathered from a human donor in a cohort sampled during active COVID-19.

CDR3 in amino acids: CASSPQLAGGTGELFF. The CDR3 DNA is TGTGCCAGCTCACCACAACTAGCGGGAGGCACCGGGGAGCTGTTTTTT. The chain joins TRBV18 to TRBJ2-2; TRBD2 matches at 12 bases. CDR1 is KGHSH and CDR2 is LQKENI in the germline V gene. V dropped 1 base and J dropped 4; count of bases not matched to a gene: 1. CDR3 length: 16 amino acids.

The chain combines TRBV19 with TRBJ1-2, with D possibly TRBD1 on 5 matching bases. The ends were cut back, 3 bases at V and 5 bases at J, with 19 bases in the middle. CDR1 LNHDA and CDR2 SQIVND come from the germline V gene (reference sequence). The length of the CDR3 is 16 residues. The CDR3 DNA reads as TGTGCCAGTAGTATCACTCAGGGAAGACAACTATATGGCTACACCTTC. Translation: CASSITQGRQLYGYTF.

This clone appeared once. The chain links TRBV6-6 to TRBJ2-7; D is perhaps TRBD1 (6 bases). CDR1 and CDR2 (germline): MNHNY, SVGAGI (reference sequence). This CDR3 has 12 residues. Trimming left V 5 bases short and J 5 bases short, with 10 bases between. Here the CDR3 reads CASSNRENEQYF. DNA of the CDR3: TGTGCCAGCAGTAACAGGGAGAACGAGCAGTACTTC.

This chain uses TRBV7-3 with TRBJ2-1; 10 nucleotides line up with TRBD2. The CDR3 extends over 18 amino acids. Germline CDR1 is SGHTA and CDR2 is FQGTGA. The V gene end was trimmed by 5 bases and the J gene end by 7 bases; junction bases not matched to a gene: 17. CDR3 DNA: TGTGCCAGCAGCCCGTTCCCCGGGACTAGCGTCGGTGGGAATGAGCAGTTCTTC. Amino acid sequence: CASSPFPGTSVGGNEQFF.

CDR3 in DNA: TGTGCCAGTAGTGAGGGCTCCTATAATTCACCCCTCCACTTT. It yields the protein CASSEGSYNSPLHF. The chain recombines TRBV19 with TRBJ1-6; D is ambiguous. The V end lost 5 bases, the J end lost 0 bases, and 5 bases lay between the germline ends. The germline gives CDR1 LNHDA, CDR2 SQIVND (reference sequence). This CDR3 spans 14 amino acids.

This sequence joins TRBV28 and TRBJ2-7; TRBD2 matches at 11 bases. Per the germline V gene, CDR1 is MDHEN and CDR2 is SYDVKM. Trimming at V came to 9 bases and at J to 3 bases, leaving 4 bases not matched to a gene. CDR3 length equals 13 residues. The CDR3, as DNA: TGTGCCAGTGGGACTAGCGGCCTCTACGAGCAGTACTTC. It specifies CASGTSGLYEQYF.

This rearrangement joins TRBV14 to TRBJ2-1; 9 nucleotides match TRBD2. The V gene's germline CDR1 is SGHDN and CDR2 FVKESK. V lost 4 bases and J lost 0; bases outside the gene matches: 7. The CDR3 length is 17 residues. CDR3 DNA sequence: TGTGCCAGCAGCCCGCTCTATAGCGGGAGCTCCTACAATGAGCAGTTCTTC. It codes for CASSPLYSGSSYNEQFF.

The V and J genes are TRBV3-1 (or the pseudogene TRBV3-2) and TRBJ1-4; tentatively, D is TRBD1 (6 bases). Germline assignment: CDR1 LGHDT and CDR2 YNNKEL (reference sequence). The CDR3 totals 15 residues. V lost 1 base and J 7 bases, leaving 13 bases between the germline ends. CDR3 sequence reads: CASSQGRSRGEKLFF. The CDR3 bases are TGTGCCAGCAGCCAAGGGCGTTCCAGGGGTGAAAAACTGTTTTTT.

Only one count was recorded for this clone. This chain links TRBV24-1 with TRBJ2-3; tentatively, D is TRBD2 (5 bases). V lost 3 bases and J lost 2, with 8 bases in between. Germline V CDR1 and CDR2: KGHDR, SFDVKD. The CDR3 is made up of 14 amino acids. CDR3 nucleotides: TGTGCCACCAGTGATGGGGAGATCACAGATACGCAGTATTTT. Translation: CATSDGEITDTQYF.

V is TRBV28 and J is TRBJ1-2; 7 bases are a match to TRBD1. From germline, CDR1 is MDHEN and CDR2 SYDVKM. The CDR3 spans 18 residues. Trimming took 5 bases from V and 9 from J; bases not matched to a gene: 24. CDR3 in amino acids: CASSASPGQRILGGRYTF. The CDR3 DNA reads TGTGCCAGCAGTGCATCACCGGGACAGCGTATCCTAGGCGGTCGCTACACCTTC.

This chain links TRBV5-1 with TRBJ1-4; the D gene is possibly TRBD1 (6 bases). Trimming left V 5 bases short and J 5 bases short, with 16 bases between. CDR1 is SGHRS, CDR2 YFSETQ, per germline. The CDR3 length is 15 residues. CDR3 nucleotide sequence: TGCGCCAGCAGGTCCGGGTCCGGACAGAATGAAAAACTGTTTTTT. Translated: CASRSGSGQNEKLFF.

This clone was picked up one time. The rearrangement uses TRBV19 and TRBJ1-5; 8 bases map to TRBD1. The CDR3 runs 15 residues. V lost 4 bases, J lost 1 base, and 3 bases stayed unmatched. Germline V gene lookup returns CDR1 LNHDA and CDR2 SQIVND (reference sequence). The CDR3 protein is CASSTTGVSNQPQHF. CDR3 bases: TGTGCCAGTAGTACGACAGGGGTGAGCAATCAGCCCCAGCATTTT.

The chain has TRBV6-5 and TRBJ2-7, with D maybe TRBD2 (5 bases). The CDR3 runs to 12 residues. CDR1 is MNHEY and CDR2 is SVGAGI in the germline V gene. V dropped 5 bases and J dropped 6 bases, with 11 bases sitting between them. The CDR3 bases are TGTGCCAGCAGTCGTATTGAGGGCGAGCAGTACTTC. Its translation: CASSRIEGEQYF.

This clone was seen just once. This sequence joins TRBV3-1 (or the pseudogene TRBV3-2) and TRBJ2-1; the D gene is possibly TRBD2 (5 bases). V gave up 3 bases and J gave up 8 bases, with 11 bases separating them. This CDR3 comprises 13 residues. Germline lookup yields CDR1 LGHDT and CDR2 YNNKEL (reference sequence). The CDR3 DNA sequence: TGTGCCAGCAGCCACCTAGGCGGGCATGAGCAGTTCTTC. This sequence encodes CASSHLGGHEQFF.

The V and J genes are TRBV6-1 and TRBJ1-1; 9 bases match TRBD1. J was trimmed by 1 base and V by 4 bases; bases with no gene match: 16. Germline V gene lookup returns CDR1 MNHNS and CDR2 SASEGT. The CDR3 length is 19 residues. Written as DNA, the CDR3 is TGTGCCAGCAGTGCGACCCGGGACAGGGTAGTCTTAAGGAACACTGAAGCTTTCTTT. Its protein is CASSATRDRVVLRNTEAFF.

This clone was seen only a few times. This chain links TRBV10-2 with TRBJ2-7; TRBD2 matches 9 bases. CDR3 length: 15 residues. With V trimmed by 7 bases and J by 4 bases, 11 bases remained unmatched. Per the germline V gene, CDR1 is WSHSY and CDR2 is SAAADI. The CDR3 nucleotides read TGCGCCAGCACCTCGACTCAAGCGGGGGGATACGAGCAGTACTTC. This encodes CASTSTQAGGYEQYF.

Concerning this clone itself: This CDR3 is also generated by other DNA sequences in the sample. The rearrangement links TRBV18 to TRBJ1-1; D call uncertain. V was cut by 3 bases and J by 1 base, with 6 bases left in between. Germline CDR1 reads KGHSH; CDR2 reads LQKENI. This CDR3 is 13 amino acids long. The CDR3 DNA is TGTGCCAGCTCACCCACAGAGAACACTGAAGCTTTCTTT. Its protein product is CASSPTENTEAFF.

The chain employs TRBV7-9 and TRBJ2-7, with 7 bases fitting TRBD1. With V trimmed by 1 base and J by 0 bases, 0 bases remained unmatched. CDR1 is SEHNR and CDR2 is FQNEAQ in the germline V gene (reference sequence). CDR3 size: 14 residues. The DNA of the CDR3 is TGTGCCAGCAGCTTAGACAGGGGCTCCTACGAGCAGTACTTC. Its translation: CASSLDRGSYEQYF.

The genes are TRBV23-1 and TRBJ2-5, with a weak D call TRBD1 (6 bases). TRBV23-1 is designated an ORF whose function remains uncertain. The CDR3 sequence is 14 residues long. V was clipped by 7 bases and J by 2 bases, with 14 bases between them. The DNA of the CDR3 is TGCGCCAGCAACCCCCGGGACAAGCAAGAGACCCAGTACTTC. As protein: CASNPRDKQETQYF.

Worth noting for this clone: At one boundary the junction diverges from the germline segment, which might be a read error. CDR3 loop: CSVVTPGQGTWF. The CDR3 DNA reads as TGCAGCGTTGTCACCCCGGGACAGGGGACCTGGTTC. The chain is built from TRBV29-1 and TRBJ2-7; 10 nucleotides line up with TRBD1. Germline V CDR1 and CDR2: SQVTM, ANQGSEA. CDR3 size: 12 residues.

In its sample, this clone was seen once. The chain links TRBV5-4 to TRBJ2-7; 12 positions agree with TRBD2. The germline CDR1 and CDR2 sequences are SGHNT and YYREEE (reference sequence). The V and J ends lost 0 bases and 6 bases, in that order; junction bases with no gene match: 4. The CDR3 has 15 amino acids. CDR3 amino acids: CASSLGTSGMGEQYF. CDR3 coding DNA: TGTGCCAGCAGCTTGGGGACTAGCGGGATGGGCGAGCAGTACTTC.

The V and J genes are TRBV19 and TRBJ1-5; D gene unclear. The CDR3 runs to 17 residues. Per germline, CDR1 LNHDA and CDR2 SQIVND (reference sequence). The germline V and J ends were trimmed by 3 bases and 0 bases, with 15 bases remaining between them. The CDR3 sequence is CASSMVPPSYSNQPQHF. In DNA form, the CDR3 reads TGTGCCAGTAGTATGGTGCCTCCAAGCTATAGCAATCAGCCCCAGCATTTT.

The chain employs TRBV10-2 and TRBJ1-2, with 9 bases matching TRBD1. After removal of 2 bases from V and 4 bases from J, the junction contained 2 bases not matched to a gene. The CDR3 spans 14 residues. CDR1 WSHSY and CDR2 SAAADI come from the germline V gene. CDR3 coding DNA: TGCGCCAGCAGTGAGACAGGGGGCGGCTATGGCTACACCTTC. Its protein is CASSETGGGYGYTF.

This clone appeared once. The rearrangement joins TRBV20-1 to TRBJ1-6, with TRBD1 as a possible D gene (5 bases). Germline V lookup: CDR1 DFQATT, CDR2 SNEGSKA (reference sequence). This CDR3 is built from 14 residues. Trimming removed 3 bases at V and 6 bases at J, with 12 bases between. CDR3 sequence reads: CSASSPGLNSPLHF. CDR3 in DNA: TGCAGTGCTAGTTCGCCAGGGCTTAATTCACCCCTCCACTTT.

V gene TRBV28 combines with J gene TRBJ2-2, with D tentatively TRBD1 (6 bases). Looked up from germline, CDR1 is MDHEN and CDR2 is SYDVKM. The CDR3 is made up of 16 amino acids. With 4 bases removed from V and 1 base from J, the gap between germline ends came to 13 bases. The CDR3 region has the DNA TGTGCCAGCAGTTCAACCGGGACACGGAACACCGGGGAGCTGTTTTTT. This encodes CASSSTGTRNTGELFF.

The chain couples TRBV19 to TRBJ1-5, with TRBD1 identical over 8 bases. This CDR3 region has 12 residues. Trimming at V came to 9 bases and at J to 7 bases, leaving 5 bases not matched to a gene. Germline CDR1 LNHDA, CDR2 SQIVND (reference sequence). The CDR3 spells CASRYRGQPQHF. For the CDR3, the DNA is TGTGCCAGCCGCTACAGGGGGCAGCCCCAGCATTTT.

The rearrangement joins TRBV19 to TRBJ1-1; D ambiguous. Trimming left V 5 bases short and J 7 bases short, with 14 bases between. The CDR3 length is 13 residues. Germline V gives CDR1 LNHDA, CDR2 SQIVND (reference sequence). The CDR3 loop reads CASSLLGFSEAFF. The CDR3 coding sequence is TGTGCCAGTAGTCTTCTAGGCTTCAGTGAAGCTTTCTTT.